This TCR beta chain was documented in a study of control samples from healthy donors and cancer patients (dated by TCRdb to about 2020). The library was made by the immunoSEQ multiplex PCR assay. TCRdb retrieved this table from immuneACCESS and kept in-frame rearrangements only. Not all clones are present; in checked studies, unresolved V genes account for under half, and no reason is known for the remainder. Counted in this sample were about 83,000 clones; 91% of them appeared once. The ten most abundant clones make up under 20% of the sample. The CDR3 sequence holds 16 residues, the cysteine and phenylalanine included. CDR3 DNA is the only sequence kept; it has 48 bases, read in frame from the first base. Trimming takes 2 bases from V and 0 bases from J, and the germline ends sit 11 bases apart. Taken from the germline V gene, the CDR1 and CDR2 loops are MNHEY and SVGEGT. With regard to this clone: Its cognate antigen has yet to be identified. Nothing much larger sits one base from this clone, and base qualities are not available.

Recombination connected TRBV6-2 or TRBV6-3 to TRBJ1-5; the D segment could be TRBD1, given 5 matching bases. This receptor was taken from a man aged 50-59 years in good health. The sequencing sample was made of blood. The DNA is TGTGCCAGCAGTTACAAGCTGACAGATAGCAATCAGCCCCAGCATTTT. This yields the protein CASSYKLTDSNQPQHF.